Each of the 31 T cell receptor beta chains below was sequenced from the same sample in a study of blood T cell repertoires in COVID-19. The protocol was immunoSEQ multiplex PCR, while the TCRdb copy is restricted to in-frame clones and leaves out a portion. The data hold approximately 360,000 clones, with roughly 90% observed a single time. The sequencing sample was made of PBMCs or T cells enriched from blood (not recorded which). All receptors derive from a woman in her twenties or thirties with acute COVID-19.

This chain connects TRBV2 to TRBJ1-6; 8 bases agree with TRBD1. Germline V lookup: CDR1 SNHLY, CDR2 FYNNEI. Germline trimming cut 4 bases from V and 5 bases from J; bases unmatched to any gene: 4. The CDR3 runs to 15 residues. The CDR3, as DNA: TGTGCCAGCAGTGTCCGGACAGGGCATAATTCACCCCTCCACTTT. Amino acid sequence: CASSVRTGHNSPLHF. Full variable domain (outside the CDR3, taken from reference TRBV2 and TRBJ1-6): EPEVTQTPSHQVTQMGQEVILRCVPISNHLYFYWYRQILGQKVEFLVSFYNNEISEKSEIFDDQFSVERPDGSNFTLKIRSTKLEDSAMYFCASSVRTGHNSPLHFGNGTRLTVT.

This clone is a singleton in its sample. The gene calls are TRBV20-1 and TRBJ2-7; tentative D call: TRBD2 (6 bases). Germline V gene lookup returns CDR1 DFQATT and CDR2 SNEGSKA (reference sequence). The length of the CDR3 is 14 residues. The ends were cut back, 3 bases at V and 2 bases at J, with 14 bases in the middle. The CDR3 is CSASPFGEAYEQYF. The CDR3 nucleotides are TGCAGTGCTAGTCCTTTCGGGGAGGCCTACGAGCAGTACTTC.

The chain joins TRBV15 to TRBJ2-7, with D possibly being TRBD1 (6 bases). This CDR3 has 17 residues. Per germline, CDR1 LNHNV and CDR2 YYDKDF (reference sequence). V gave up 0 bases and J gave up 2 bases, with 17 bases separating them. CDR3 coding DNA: TGTGCCACCAGCAGAGAACGGGTACAGGGTACAGCCTACGAGCAGTACTTC. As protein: CATSRERVQGTAYEQYF.

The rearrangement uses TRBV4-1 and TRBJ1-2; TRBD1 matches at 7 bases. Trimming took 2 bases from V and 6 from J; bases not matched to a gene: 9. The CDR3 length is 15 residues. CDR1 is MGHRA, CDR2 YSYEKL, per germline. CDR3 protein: CASSQTFDRVDGYTF. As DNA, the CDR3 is TGCGCCAGCAGCCAAACATTCGACAGGGTGGATGGCTACACCTTC.

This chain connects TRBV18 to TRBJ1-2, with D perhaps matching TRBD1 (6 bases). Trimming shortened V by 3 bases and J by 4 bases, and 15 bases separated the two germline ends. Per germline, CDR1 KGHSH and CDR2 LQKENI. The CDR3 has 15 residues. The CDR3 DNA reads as TGTGCCAGCTCACCCCTACCCAGGGGCCCCTATGGCTACACCTTC. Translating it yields CASSPLPRGPYGYTF.

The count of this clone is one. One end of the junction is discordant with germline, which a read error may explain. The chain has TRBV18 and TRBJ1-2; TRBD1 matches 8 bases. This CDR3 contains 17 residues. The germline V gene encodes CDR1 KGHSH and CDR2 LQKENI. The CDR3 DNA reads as TGTGCCAGCTCGCCACAAGTCTTCGACAGGGGTATCTATGGCTACACCTTC. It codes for CASSPQVFDRGIYGYTF. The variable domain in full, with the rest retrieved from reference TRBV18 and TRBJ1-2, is NAGVMQNPRHLVRRRGQEARLRCSPMKGHSHVYWYRQLPEEGLKFMVYLQKENIIDESGMPKERFSAEFPKEGPSILRIQQVVRGDSAAYFCASSPQVFDRGIYGYTFGSGTRLTVV.

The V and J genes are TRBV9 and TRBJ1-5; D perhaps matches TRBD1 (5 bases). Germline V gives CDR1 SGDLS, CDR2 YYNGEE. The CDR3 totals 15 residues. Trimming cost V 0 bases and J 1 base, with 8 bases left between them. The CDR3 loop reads CASSVARQSNQPQHF. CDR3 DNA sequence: TGTGCCAGCAGCGTAGCTAGACAGAGCAATCAGCCCCAGCATTTT.

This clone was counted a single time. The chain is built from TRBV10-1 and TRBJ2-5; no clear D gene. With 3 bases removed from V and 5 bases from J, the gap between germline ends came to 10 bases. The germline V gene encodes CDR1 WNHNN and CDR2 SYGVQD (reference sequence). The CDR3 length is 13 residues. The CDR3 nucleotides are TGCGCCAGCAGTGATCAGGCCCCGGAGACCCAGTACTTC. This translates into CASSDQAPETQYF.

The CDR3 protein is CASSLRDRWGPHTEAFF. CDR3 bases: TGTGCCAGCAGTTTACGGGACAGGTGGGGGCCCCATACTGAAGCTTTCTTT. This chain joins TRBV27 and TRBJ1-1, with 8 bases that match TRBD1. The V gene's germline CDR1 is MNHEY and CDR2 SMNVEV (reference sequence). J was trimmed by 5 bases and V by 2 bases; bases with no gene match: 13. The CDR3 has 17 residues.

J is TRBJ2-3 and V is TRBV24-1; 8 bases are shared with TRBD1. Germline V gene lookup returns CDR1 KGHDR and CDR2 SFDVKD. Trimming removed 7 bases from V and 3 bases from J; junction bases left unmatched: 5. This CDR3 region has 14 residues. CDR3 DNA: TGTGCCACCAGATCGACAGGGGAGACAGATACGCAGTATTTT. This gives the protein CATRSTGETDTQYF.

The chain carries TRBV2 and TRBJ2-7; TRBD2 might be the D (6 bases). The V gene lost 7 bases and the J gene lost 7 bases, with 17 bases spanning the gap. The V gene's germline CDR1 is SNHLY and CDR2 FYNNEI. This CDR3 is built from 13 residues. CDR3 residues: CASKGPEAGEQYF. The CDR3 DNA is TGTGCCAGCAAAGGACCGGAGGCGGGGGAGCAGTACTTC.

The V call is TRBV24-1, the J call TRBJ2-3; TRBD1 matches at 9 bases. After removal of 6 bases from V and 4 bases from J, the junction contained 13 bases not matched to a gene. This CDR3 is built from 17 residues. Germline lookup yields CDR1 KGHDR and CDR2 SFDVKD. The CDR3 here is CATSHIQVQGAADTQYF. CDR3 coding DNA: TGTGCCACCAGTCACATACAAGTACAGGGGGCTGCAGATACGCAGTATTTT.

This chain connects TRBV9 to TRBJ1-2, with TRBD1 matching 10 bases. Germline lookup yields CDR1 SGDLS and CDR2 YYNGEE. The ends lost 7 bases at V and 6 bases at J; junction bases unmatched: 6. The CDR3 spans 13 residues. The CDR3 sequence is CASASGTGDGYTF. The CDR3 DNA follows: TGTGCCAGCGCCTCCGGGACAGGGGATGGCTACACCTTC. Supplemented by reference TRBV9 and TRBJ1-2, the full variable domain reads DSGVTQTPKHLITATGQRVTLRCSPRSGDLSVYWYQQSLDQGLQFLIQYYNGEERAKGNILERFSAQQFPDLHSELNLSSLELGDSALYFCASASGTGDGYTFGSGTRLTVV.

CDR3 protein: CAWTYGSSSYNEQFF. The DNA for the CDR3 is TGTGCCTGGACTTACGGTAGTAGCTCCTACAATGAGCAGTTCTTC. The V and J genes are TRBV30 and TRBJ2-1; unclear D gene. Germline-derived CDR1 and CDR2 are GTSNPN and SVGIG (reference sequence). The CDR3 runs 15 residues. Trimming pared 4 bases from V and 0 bases from J, leaving 13 bases between.

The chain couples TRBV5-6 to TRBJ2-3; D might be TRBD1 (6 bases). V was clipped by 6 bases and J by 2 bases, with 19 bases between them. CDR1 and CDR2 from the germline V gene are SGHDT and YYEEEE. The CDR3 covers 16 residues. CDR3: CASTRVDSPLTDTQYF. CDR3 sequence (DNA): TGTGCCAGCACCCGCGTGGACAGCCCTCTCACAGATACGCAGTATTTT.

The CDR3: CASSPYRAQIYEQYF. As DNA, the CDR3 is TGTGCCAGCTCACCGTACAGGGCCCAAATCTACGAGCAGTACTTC. J is TRBJ2-7 and V is TRBV18; a possible D gene is TRBD1 (6 bases). Deletions cut 3 bases from V and 3 bases from J, with 15 bases between. This CDR3 is built from 15 residues. CDR1 is KGHSH and CDR2 is LQKENI in the germline V gene.

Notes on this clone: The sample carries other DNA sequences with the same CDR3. DNA of the CDR3: TGTGCCAGCACCGACACAGGGGGCACTGAAGCTTTCTTT. Amino acid sequence: CASTDTGGTEAFF. The J gene is TRBJ1-1, the V gene TRBV2, with 8 bases matching TRBD1. Germline V CDR1 and CDR2: SNHLY, FYNNEI. This CDR3 region has 13 residues. V dropped 7 bases and J dropped 4; count of bases not matched to a gene: 5.

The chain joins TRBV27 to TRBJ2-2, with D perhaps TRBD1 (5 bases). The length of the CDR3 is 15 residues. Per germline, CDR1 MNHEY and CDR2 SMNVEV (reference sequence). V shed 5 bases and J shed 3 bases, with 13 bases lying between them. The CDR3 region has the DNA TGTGCCAGCAGTCCAACAGGTGTATACACCGGGGAGCTGTTTTTT. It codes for CASSPTGVYTGELFF.

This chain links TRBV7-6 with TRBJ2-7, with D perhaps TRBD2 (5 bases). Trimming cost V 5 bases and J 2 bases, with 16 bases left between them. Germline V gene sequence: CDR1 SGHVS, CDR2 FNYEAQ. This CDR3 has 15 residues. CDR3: CASSPSRSGTYEQYF. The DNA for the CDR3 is TGTGCCAGCAGCCCCAGCCGGAGCGGAACCTACGAGCAGTACTTC.

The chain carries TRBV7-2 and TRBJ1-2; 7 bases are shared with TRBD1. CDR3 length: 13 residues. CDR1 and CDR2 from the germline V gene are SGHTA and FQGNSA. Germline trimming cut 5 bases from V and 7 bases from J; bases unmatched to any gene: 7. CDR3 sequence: CASSQTGWTGYTF. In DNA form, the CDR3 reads TGTGCCAGCAGCCAGACAGGGTGGACTGGCTACACCTTC.

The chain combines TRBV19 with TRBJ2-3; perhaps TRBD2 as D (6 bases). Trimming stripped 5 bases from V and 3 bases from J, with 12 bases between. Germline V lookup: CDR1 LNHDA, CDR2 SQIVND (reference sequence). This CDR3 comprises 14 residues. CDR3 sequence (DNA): TGTGCCAGTAGTTGGATTCGGGGGACAGATACGCAGTATTTT. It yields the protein CASSWIRGTDTQYF.

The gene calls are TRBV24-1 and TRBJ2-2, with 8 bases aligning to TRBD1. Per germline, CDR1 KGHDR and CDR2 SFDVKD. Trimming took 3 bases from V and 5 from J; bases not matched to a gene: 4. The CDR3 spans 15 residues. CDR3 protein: CATSDRQGITGELFF. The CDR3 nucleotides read TGTGCCACCAGTGATCGACAGGGGATTACCGGGGAGCTGTTTTTT.

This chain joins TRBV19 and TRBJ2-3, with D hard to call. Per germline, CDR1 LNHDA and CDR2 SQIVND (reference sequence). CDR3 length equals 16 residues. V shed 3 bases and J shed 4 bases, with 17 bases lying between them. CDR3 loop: CASSILPSVPPDTQYF. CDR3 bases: TGTGCCAGTAGTATTCTCCCGAGTGTACCCCCAGATACGCAGTATTTT.

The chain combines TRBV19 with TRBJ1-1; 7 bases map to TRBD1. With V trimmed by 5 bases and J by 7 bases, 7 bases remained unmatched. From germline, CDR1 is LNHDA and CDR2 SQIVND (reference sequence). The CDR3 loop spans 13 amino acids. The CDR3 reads CASSFRTGYEAFF. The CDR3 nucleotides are TGTGCCAGTAGTTTCCGGACAGGCTATGAAGCTTTCTTT.

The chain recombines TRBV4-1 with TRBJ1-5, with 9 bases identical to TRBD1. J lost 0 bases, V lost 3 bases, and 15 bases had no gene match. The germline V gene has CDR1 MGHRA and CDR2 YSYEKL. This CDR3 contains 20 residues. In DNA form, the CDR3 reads TGCGCCAGCAGCCACCCCCCCATCCTACAGGGGGCGAATAGCAATCAGCCCCAGCATTTT. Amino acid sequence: CASSHPPILQGANSNQPQHF.

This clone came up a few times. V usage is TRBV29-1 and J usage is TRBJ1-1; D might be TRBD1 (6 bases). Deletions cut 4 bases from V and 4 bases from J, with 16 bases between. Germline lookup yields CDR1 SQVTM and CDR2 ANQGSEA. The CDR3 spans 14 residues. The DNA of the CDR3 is TGCAGCGTTGCCGACGGGGGGCGTGGCACTGAAGCTTTCTTT. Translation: CSVADGGRGTEAFF.

This chain's CDR3 is CASSYPPPGEAFF. CDR3 in DNA: TGTGCCAGCAGTTACCCACCCCCGGGTGAAGCTTTCTTT. The chain recombines TRBV6-2 or TRBV6-3 with TRBJ1-1; no clear D. The CDR3 extends over 13 amino acids. Trimming removed 2 bases from V and 7 bases from J, with 11 bases in between. Germline CDR1 is MNHEY and CDR2 is SVGEGT.

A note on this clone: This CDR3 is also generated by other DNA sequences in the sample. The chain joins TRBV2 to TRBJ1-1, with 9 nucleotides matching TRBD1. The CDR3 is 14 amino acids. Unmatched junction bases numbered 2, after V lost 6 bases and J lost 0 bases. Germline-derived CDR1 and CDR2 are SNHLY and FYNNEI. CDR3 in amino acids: CASSGQGLNTEAFF. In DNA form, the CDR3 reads TGTGCCAGCAGCGGACAGGGGTTGAACACTGAAGCTTTCTTT.

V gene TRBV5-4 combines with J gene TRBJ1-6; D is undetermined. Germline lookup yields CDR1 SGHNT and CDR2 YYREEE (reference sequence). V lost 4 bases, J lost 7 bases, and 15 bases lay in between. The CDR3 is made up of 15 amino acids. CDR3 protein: CASSPSPDTNSPLHF. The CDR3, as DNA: TGTGCCAGCAGCCCTTCCCCAGATACCAATTCACCCCTCCACTTT. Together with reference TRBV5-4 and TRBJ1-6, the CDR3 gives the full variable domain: ETGVTQSPTHLIKTRGQQVTLRCSSQSGHNTVSWYQQALGQGPQFIFQYYREEENGRGNFPPRFSGLQFPNYSSELNVNALELDDSALYLCASSPSPDTNSPLHFGNGTRLTVT.

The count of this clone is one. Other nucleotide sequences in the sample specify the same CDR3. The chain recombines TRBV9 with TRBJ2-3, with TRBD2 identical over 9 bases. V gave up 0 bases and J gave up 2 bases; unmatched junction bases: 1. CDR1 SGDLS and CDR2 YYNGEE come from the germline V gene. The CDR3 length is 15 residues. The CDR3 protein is CASSVGGGDTDTQYF. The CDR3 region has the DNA TGTGCCAGCAGCGTAGGCGGGGGGGACACAGATACGCAGTATTTT.

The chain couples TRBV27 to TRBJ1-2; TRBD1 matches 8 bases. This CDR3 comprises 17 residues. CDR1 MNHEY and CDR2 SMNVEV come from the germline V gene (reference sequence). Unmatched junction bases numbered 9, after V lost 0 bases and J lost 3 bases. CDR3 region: CASSLSTFVGQDYGYTF. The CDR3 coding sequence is TGTGCCAGCAGTTTATCGACCTTTGTGGGACAGGACTATGGCTACACCTTC.